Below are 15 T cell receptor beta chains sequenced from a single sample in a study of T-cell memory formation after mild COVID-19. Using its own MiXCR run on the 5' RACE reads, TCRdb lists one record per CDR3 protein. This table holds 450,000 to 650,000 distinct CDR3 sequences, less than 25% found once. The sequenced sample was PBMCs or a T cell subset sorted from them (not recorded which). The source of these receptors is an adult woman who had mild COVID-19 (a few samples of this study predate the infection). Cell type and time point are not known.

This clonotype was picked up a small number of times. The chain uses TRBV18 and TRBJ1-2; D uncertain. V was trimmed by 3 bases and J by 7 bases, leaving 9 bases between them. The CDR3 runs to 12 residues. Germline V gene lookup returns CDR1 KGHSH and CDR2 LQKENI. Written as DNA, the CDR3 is TGTGCCAGCTCACCCCCAGGTGGTGGCTACACCTTC. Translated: CASSPPGGGYTF.

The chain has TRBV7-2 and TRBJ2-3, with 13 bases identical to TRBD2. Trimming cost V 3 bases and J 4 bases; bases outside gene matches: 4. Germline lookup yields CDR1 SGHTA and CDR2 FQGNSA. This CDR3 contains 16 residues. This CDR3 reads CASSLTSGGIADTQYF. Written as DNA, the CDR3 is TGTGCCAGCAGCTTGACTAGCGGGGGGATAGCAGATACGCAGTATTTT.

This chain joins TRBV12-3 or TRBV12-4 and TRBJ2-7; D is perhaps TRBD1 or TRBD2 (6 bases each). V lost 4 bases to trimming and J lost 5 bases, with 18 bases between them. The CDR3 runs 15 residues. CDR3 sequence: CASSSAGHRQDEQYF. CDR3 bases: TGTGCCAGCAGTTCTGCGGGACATCGGCAAGACGAGCAGTACTTC.

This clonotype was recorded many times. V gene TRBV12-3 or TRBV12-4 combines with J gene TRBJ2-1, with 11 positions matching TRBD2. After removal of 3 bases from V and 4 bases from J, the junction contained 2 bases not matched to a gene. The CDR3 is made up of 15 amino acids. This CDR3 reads CASSLPSGGYNEQFF. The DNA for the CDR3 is TGTGCCAGCAGTTTGCCTAGCGGGGGGTACAATGAGCAGTTCTTC.

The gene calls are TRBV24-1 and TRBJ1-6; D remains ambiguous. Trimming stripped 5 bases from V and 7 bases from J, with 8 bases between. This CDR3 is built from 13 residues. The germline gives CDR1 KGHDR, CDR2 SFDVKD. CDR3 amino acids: CATSGDGNSPLHF. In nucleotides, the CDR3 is TGTGCCACCAGTGGCGACGGGAATTCACCCCTCCACTTT.

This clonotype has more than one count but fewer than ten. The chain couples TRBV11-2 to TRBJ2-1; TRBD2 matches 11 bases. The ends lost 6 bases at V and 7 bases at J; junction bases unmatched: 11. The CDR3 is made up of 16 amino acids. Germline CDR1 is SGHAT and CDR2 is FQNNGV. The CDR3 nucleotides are TGTGCCAGCAGACCCAAACTAGCGGGAGTTGAAAATGAGCAGTTCTTC. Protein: CASRPKLAGVENEQFF.

The chain's CDR3 is CASSLSWFLGDTGELFF. The CDR3 region has the DNA TGTGCCAGCAGCTTGAGTTGGTTTCTCGGGGACACCGGGGAGCTGTTTTTT. The chain employs TRBV5-4 and TRBJ2-2; the D gene is possibly TRBD2 (5 bases). Trimming removed 1 base from V and 3 bases from J, with 16 bases in between. This CDR3 has 17 residues. CDR1 and CDR2 from the germline V gene are SGHNT and YYREEE (reference sequence).

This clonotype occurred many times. The chain's CDR3 is CASSDGWKNTEAFF. The CDR3 DNA is TGTGCCAGCAGTGACGGGTGGAAGAACACTGAAGCTTTCTTT. The V call is TRBV2, the J call TRBJ1-1; D uncertain. Germline CDR1 is SNHLY and CDR2 is FYNNEI. The CDR3 extends over 14 amino acids. The V and J ends lost 3 bases and 1 base respectively, with 9 bases between them.

CDR3 DNA: TGCGCCAGCAGCTTGGTCCCGGACACTAATCAGCCCCAGCATTTT. This gives the protein CASSLVPDTNQPQHF. The chain links TRBV5-1 to TRBJ1-5; D perhaps matches TRBD1 (5 bases). V shed 0 bases and J shed 4 bases, with 11 bases lying between them. The CDR3 length is 15 residues. Germline lookup yields CDR1 SGHRS and CDR2 YFSETQ.

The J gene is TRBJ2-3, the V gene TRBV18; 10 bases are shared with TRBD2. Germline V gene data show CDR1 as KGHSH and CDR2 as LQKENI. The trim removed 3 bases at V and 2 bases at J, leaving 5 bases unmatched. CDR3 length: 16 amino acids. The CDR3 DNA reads TGTGCCAGCTCACCCCTAGCGGGAGCCCACACAGATACGCAGTATTTT. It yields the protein CASSPLAGAHTDTQYF.

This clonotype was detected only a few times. For the CDR3, the DNA is TGTGCCAGCAGCTCCCACGAGGGGGCTATTGAAGCTTTCTTT. Encoded protein: CASSSHEGAIEAFF. The rearrangement links TRBV7-9 to TRBJ1-1; 7 positions agree with TRBD1. Germline values: CDR1 SEHNR, CDR2 FQNEAQ (reference sequence). The CDR3 length is 14 residues. J was trimmed by 7 bases and V by 4 bases; bases with no gene match: 9.

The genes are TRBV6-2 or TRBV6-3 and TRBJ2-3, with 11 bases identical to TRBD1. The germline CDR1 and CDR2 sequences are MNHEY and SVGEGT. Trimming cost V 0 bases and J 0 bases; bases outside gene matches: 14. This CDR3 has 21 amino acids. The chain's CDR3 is CASSYSRTGGAWSPSTDTQYF. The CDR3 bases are TGTGCCAGCAGTTACTCAAGGACAGGGGGCGCGTGGTCCCCTAGCACAGATACGCAGTATTTT.

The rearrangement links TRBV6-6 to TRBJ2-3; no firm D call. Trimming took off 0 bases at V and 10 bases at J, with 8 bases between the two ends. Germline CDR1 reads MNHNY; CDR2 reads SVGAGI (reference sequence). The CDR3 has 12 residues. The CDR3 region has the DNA TGTGCCAGCAGTTACTCCGGCCGGGCGCAGTATTTT. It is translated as CASSYSGRAQYF.

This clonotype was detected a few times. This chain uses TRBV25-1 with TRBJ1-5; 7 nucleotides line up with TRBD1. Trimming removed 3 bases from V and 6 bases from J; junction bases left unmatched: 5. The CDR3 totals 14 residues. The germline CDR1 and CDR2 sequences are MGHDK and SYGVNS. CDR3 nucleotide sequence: TGTGCCAGCAGTGAGAGACAGGGAAGTCAGCCCCAGCATTTT. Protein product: CASSERQGSQPQHF. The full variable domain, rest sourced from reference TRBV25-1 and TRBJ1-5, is EADIYQTPRYLVIGTGKKITLECSQTMGHDKMYWYQQDPGMELHLIHYSYGVNSTEKGDLSSESTVSRIRTEHFPLTLESARPSHTSQYLCASSERQGSQPQHFGDGTRLSIL.

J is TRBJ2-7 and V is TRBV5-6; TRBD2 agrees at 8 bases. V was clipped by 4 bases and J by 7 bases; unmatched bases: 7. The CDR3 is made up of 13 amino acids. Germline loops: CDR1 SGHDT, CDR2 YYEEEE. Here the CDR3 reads CASSPGTSEEQYF. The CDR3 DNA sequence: TGTGCCAGCAGCCCTGGGACTAGTGAAGAGCAGTACTTC.